These 3 T cell receptor beta chains were all obtained from the same sample, sequenced in a study of identical twins. TCRdb recomputed calls from the 5' RACE reads with MiXCR, one row per CDR3 protein. Of 200,000 to 300,000 distinct CDR3 sequences in the sample, 5.5% to 7% were seen once. The same specimen was also included in a second study, on yellow fever vaccine responses in identical twins.

The sample consisted of memory (CD45RO+) T cells sorted from blood. The receptor source for this set is a woman under 30 in good health.

The chain combines TRBV5-1 with TRBJ2-7; D might be TRBD2 (10 bases). The V gene's germline CDR1 is SGHRS and CDR2 YFSETQ. Trimming took off 1 base at V and 7 bases at J, with 30 bases between the two ends. The CDR3 extends over 19 amino acids. The CDR3 is CASSLPLGQGQREGREQYF. In DNA form, the CDR3 reads TGCGCCAGCAGCTTGCCCTTGGGACAGGGCCAGCGGGAGGGCCGGGAGCAGTACTTC.

This clonotype occurred a few times. The chain joins TRBV28 to TRBJ2-7; 9 nucleotides agree with TRBD2. Germline lookup yields CDR1 MDHEN and CDR2 SYDVKM. Trimming at V came to 5 bases and at J to 5 bases, leaving 4 bases not matched to a gene. CDR3 length equals 13 residues. Here the CDR3 DNA reads TGTGCCAGCAGTCGTAGCGGGAGAAACGAGCAGTACTTC. This gives the protein CASSRSGRNEQYF.

This clonotype was counted at least ten times. This chain uses TRBV6-2 or TRBV6-3 with TRBJ1-1; no definite D call. Germline V gene data show CDR1 as MNHEY and CDR2 as SVGEGT. The CDR3 runs 14 residues. Trimming pared 6 bases from V and 4 bases from J, leaving 15 bases between. CDR3 nucleotides: TGTGCCAGCAGCAAGTCATGGGCTGGCACTGAAGCTTTCTTT. Amino acid sequence: CASSKSWAGTEAFF.